This T cell receptor (beta chain) originates from a study of blood T cell repertoires in COVID-19. Study-level background: The samples span acute and convalescent COVID-19 from the United States, Italy and Spain. Sources were T cells, B-cell-depleted T cells, or PBMCs; the material itself was cDNA or gDNA.

The germline V gene has CDR1 KGHSH and CDR2 LQKENI. V was clipped by 3 bases and J by 1 base; unmatched bases: 5. The CDR3 runs to 15 residues. Participants' own reports of clinical history determined their cohort assignment. Authors' data handling: Amplification of reference gene primers was used by the study to estimate nucleated cell counts. Sequencing was performed with immunoSEQ multiplex PCR; in TCRdb, only in-frame clones are kept and a portion is missing. The D gene and trimming were derived from the DNA, and the V and J assignments and clone size from that table. The data show under 450,000 clones, with roughly 87% seen just once and 2.5% to 3.5% held by the top ten.

The receptor's source is a woman between 25 and 40 years old who had recovered from COVID-19. The genes are TRBV18 and TRBJ2-7, with 8 nucleotides matching TRBD1. The source material was PBMCs or T cells enriched from blood (not recorded which). CDR3 nucleotides: TGTGCCAGCTCACCGCAAGGACAGGGTTCCTACGAGCAGTACTTC. Its protein is CASSPQGQGSYEQYF.